This T cell receptor beta chain was profiled in a study of a mutant IDH1 vaccine in newly diagnosed glioma. Study as a whole: Patients, over weeks 1, 3, 5, 7, 11, 15, 19 and 23, received a total of eight vaccinations. Pretreatment consisted of radiotherapy, temozolomide, or both, with most receiving both. Among treated patients, about 62% were male and around 38% female, and mean age was approximately 40 years. Patients got their first vaccination 4-6 weeks after radiotherapy alone, or with temozolomide cycles.

Produced via immunoSEQ multiplex PCR; TCRdb's table is partial and in-frame only. Of 55,000 to 70,000 clones in the sample, about 91% are singletons; the top ten hold 1.9%. On this clone: Its specificity is unknown.

Noted time point: week 11, during vaccination. The study gave 300 ug of mutant IDH1 20-mer peptide per vaccine dose, with topical imiquimod. The CDR3 totals 13 residues. V lost 3 bases to trimming and J lost 12 bases, with 14 bases between them. Germline V gene sequence: CDR1 SGHNT, CDR2 YENEEA. The source material was PBMCs, sampled from a glioma patient whose treatment included an IDH1 peptide vaccine. The chain is built from TRBV11-3 and TRBJ1-4; D may be TRBD1 (6 bases). This sequence was found in a man aged 35-49 years with glioma. CDR3 coding DNA: TGTGCCAGCAGCTTCCAGACAGGTGATCAACTGTTTTTT. It yields the protein CASSFQTGDQLFF.